The sequence of this T cell receptor (beta chain) was determined in a study of control samples from healthy donors and cancer patients. Germline CDR1 MNHEY, CDR2 SMNVEV (reference sequence). V lost 0 bases to trimming and J lost 4 bases, with 9 bases between them. The CDR3 spans 14 residues. Using immunoSEQ multiplex PCR, the repertoire was profiled, and TCRdb retains in-frame clones only, with some absent. The sample contains about 88,000 clones, 85% to 95% of which appear only once. The sample consisted of blood. The origin of this receptor is a man between 18 and 29 years old in good health. J is TRBJ1-1 and V is TRBV27; possibly TRBD1 for D (6 bases). The CDR3 is CASSLSGGATEAFF. The CDR3, as DNA: TGTGCCAGCAGTTTATCCGGGGGGGCCACTGAAGCTTTCTTT.